The next 19 T cell receptor beta chains were all read from a single sample in a study of control samples from healthy donors and cancer patients. The data were produced by immunoSEQ multiplex PCR, yet TCRdb's version contains in-frame clones alone and is incomplete. The table lists fewer than 120,000 clones, over 75% of them singletons, with roughly 3.7% in the top ten. Sequencing was performed on PBMCs. These receptors originate from an older woman with lung cancer.

This sequence joins TRBV28 and TRBJ2-5; D not resolved. CDR1 is MDHEN, CDR2 SYDVKM, per germline. This CDR3 has 13 amino acids. V lost 5 bases, J lost 2 bases, and 9 bases lay in between. In DNA, the CDR3 is TGTGCCAGCAGTGAGGCGGTTCAAGAGACCCAGTACTTC. Translating gives CASSEAVQETQYF.

The chain combines TRBV20-1 with TRBJ2-3; TRBD2 aligns across 10 bases. CDR1 is DFQATT, CDR2 SNEGSKA, per germline (reference sequence). This CDR3 is built from 16 residues. The junction had 10 bases not matched to a gene; V was cut back by 3 bases and J by 4 bases. CDR3 nucleotides: TGCAGTGCTAGTGGGAGTCTAGCGGGAGTTTCAGATACGCAGTATTTT. Translated: CSASGSLAGVSDTQYF.

The V call is TRBV4-1, the J call TRBJ2-3, with 8 bases fitting TRBD2. Germline loops: CDR1 MGHRA, CDR2 YSYEKL. The CDR3 runs 19 residues. V was clipped by 4 bases and J by 0 bases; unmatched bases: 15. The CDR3 DNA sequence: TGCGCCAGCAGCCTCGTCCGGGGGGGGCTGATTGCTAGCACAGATACGCAGTATTTT. It specifies CASSLVRGGLIASTDTQYF.

The gene calls are TRBV19 and TRBJ1-5, with D tentatively TRBD1 (5 bases). Trimming removed 3 bases from V and 2 bases from J, with 5 bases in between. Germline V gives CDR1 LNHDA, CDR2 SQIVND (reference sequence). The CDR3 runs 13 residues. The CDR3 DNA reads TGTGCCAGTAGTATCAGGGGCAATCAGCCCCAGCATTTT. The encoded protein is CASSIRGNQPQHF.

V usage is TRBV27 and J usage is TRBJ2-7, with 11 nucleotides matching TRBD2. The CDR3 sequence is 14 residues long. Germline trimming cut 5 bases from V and 6 bases from J; bases unmatched to any gene: 6. CDR1 MNHEY and CDR2 SMNVEV come from the germline V gene (reference sequence). The CDR3 is CASSTRLAGSEQYF. For the CDR3, the DNA is TGTGCCAGCAGTACGCGACTAGCGGGATCCGAGCAGTACTTC.

J is TRBJ2-3 and V is TRBV3-1 (or the pseudogene TRBV3-2); 11 positions agree with TRBD2. This CDR3 has 16 residues. Germline V gene data show CDR1 as LGHDT and CDR2 as YNNKEL (reference sequence). Unmatched junction bases numbered 5, after V lost 4 bases and J lost 2 bases. CDR3 coding DNA: TGTGCCAGCAGCCCGCTAGCGGGAGGCGTCACAGATACGCAGTATTTT. Protein sequence: CASSPLAGGVTDTQYF.

J is TRBJ1-1 and V is TRBV7-2, with D uncertain. Germline V gene sequence: CDR1 SGHTA, CDR2 FQGNSA. With 1 base removed from V and 3 bases from J, the gap between germline ends came to 9 bases. This CDR3 contains 14 residues. DNA of the CDR3: TGTGCCAGCAGCTTAGTCCCGAGGGACACTGAAGCTTTCTTT. Amino acids: CASSLVPRDTEAFF. The full variable domain, in which reference TRBV7-2 and TRBJ1-1 provide the parts outside the CDR3, is GAGVSQSPSNKVTEKGKDVELRCDPISGHTALYWYRQSLGQGLEFLIYFQGNSAPDKSGLPSDRFSAERTGGSVSTLTIQRTQQEDSAVYLCASSLVPRDTEAFFGQGTRLTVV.

This chain connects TRBV5-4 to TRBJ1-2; D gene uncertain. The CDR3 sequence is 14 residues long. The V and J ends lost 0 bases and 4 bases respectively, with 10 bases between them. Germline CDR1 SGHNT, CDR2 YYREEE (reference sequence). CDR3 nucleotide sequence: TGTGCCAGCAGCTTGGCGCCCGCGGCCTATGGCTACACCTTC. Encoded protein: CASSLAPAAYGYTF.

A single count supports this clone. The rearrangement uses TRBV11-1 and TRBJ1-1; 7 bases are shared with TRBD1. The CDR3 spans 14 residues. CDR1 is SGHAT, CDR2 FQDESV, per germline (reference sequence). The trim removed 5 bases at V and 8 bases at J, leaving 11 bases unmatched. CDR3 loop: CASSLQGDTEEAFF. The CDR3 DNA sequence: TGTGCCAGCAGCCTGCAGGGGGATACGGAAGAAGCTTTCTTT.

The CDR3 reads CASSLGWDGVIEAFF. The CDR3 nucleotides read TGTGCCAGCAGCTTAGGCTGGGATGGGGTCATTGAAGCTTTCTTT. This chain links TRBV7-9 with TRBJ1-1, with unresolved D. V was trimmed by 1 base and J by 7 bases, leaving 16 bases between them. The germline V gene has CDR1 SEHNR and CDR2 FQNEAQ (reference sequence). This CDR3 spans 15 amino acids.

The V and J genes are TRBV6-5 and TRBJ1-2, with D uncertain. V was cut by 3 bases and J by 0 bases, with 8 bases left in between. The germline V gene encodes CDR1 MNHEY and CDR2 SVGAGI. The CDR3 spans 14 residues. CDR3 nucleotide sequence: TGTGCCAGCAGTTATGACTGGTCTAACTATGGCTACACCTTC. Amino acid sequence: CASSYDWSNYGYTF.

V usage is TRBV15 and J usage is TRBJ1-5, with a weak D call TRBD1 (6 bases). Germline CDR1 reads LNHNV; CDR2 reads YYDKDF (reference sequence). V gave up 4 bases and J gave up 3 bases, with 19 bases separating them. The CDR3 has 17 amino acids. CDR3 amino acids: CATSKGSVRGANQPQHF. Written as DNA, the CDR3 is TGTGCCACCAGCAAAGGCTCTGTCAGGGGAGCCAATCAGCCCCAGCATTTT.

This rearrangement joins TRBV7-8 to TRBJ1-2, with 9 bases that match TRBD1. CDR3 length: 13 amino acids. Germline-derived CDR1 and CDR2 are SGHVS and FQNEAQ. After removal of 4 bases from V and 6 bases from J, the junction contained 3 bases not matched to a gene. The CDR3: CASSYGQGHGYTF. In nucleotides, the CDR3 is TGTGCCAGCAGCTACGGACAGGGGCATGGCTACACCTTC.

This clone was observed a handful of times. The rearrangement links TRBV2 to TRBJ1-1; D possibly corresponds to TRBD1 (6 bases). Trimming removed 7 bases at V and 4 bases at J, with 19 bases between. This CDR3 is 15 amino acids long. Per germline, CDR1 SNHLY and CDR2 FYNNEI. CDR3 nucleotides: TGTGCCAGCACCAAGGGTTTGGGACAAGCCACTGAAGCTTTCTTT. As protein: CASTKGLGQATEAFF.

The chain couples TRBV5-1 to TRBJ2-1; 8 bases align to TRBD2. Germline V gene data show CDR1 as SGHRS and CDR2 as YFSETQ. Trimming took 4 bases from V and 6 from J; bases not matched to a gene: 12. The CDR3 is 16 amino acids. The CDR3 here is CASSRRPGGAGNEQFF. CDR3 nucleotides: TGCGCCAGCAGCCGAAGGCCGGGGGGGGCAGGCAATGAGCAGTTCTTC.

The genes are TRBV29-1 and TRBJ2-7; D perhaps matches TRBD2 (6 bases). From germline, CDR1 is SQVTM and CDR2 ANQGSEA. This CDR3 spans 15 amino acids. V was shortened by 0 bases and J by 5 bases, with 17 bases between the two germline ends. This CDR3 is CSVEESRRGSHEQYF. In nucleotides, the CDR3 is TGCAGCGTTGAAGAAAGCAGGAGGGGTTCCCACGAGCAGTACTTC.

The chain combines TRBV30 with TRBJ2-1; 12 bases are a match to TRBD2. The CDR3 runs 14 residues. Looked up from germline, CDR1 is GTSNPN and CDR2 is SVGIG (reference sequence). V shed 1 base, J shed 7 bases, and the junction held 2 bases outside the gene matches. The CDR3 spells CAWSGLAGDNEQFF. CDR3 DNA: TGTGCCTGGAGTGGACTAGCGGGAGATAATGAGCAGTTCTTC. Filled out from reference TRBV30 and TRBJ2-1, the complete variable domain reads SQTIHQWPATLVQPVGSPLSLECTVEGTSNPNLYWYRQAAGRGLQLLFYSVGIGQISSEVPQNLSASRPQDRQFILSSKKLLLSDSGFYLCAWSGLAGDNEQFFGPGTRLTVL.

The chain combines TRBV29-1 with TRBJ2-3; TRBD1 agrees at 11 bases. The CDR3 length is 14 residues. Trimming at V came to 7 bases and at J to 4 bases, leaving 7 bases not matched to a gene. Germline loops: CDR1 SQVTM, CDR2 ANQGSEA. The DNA of the CDR3 is TGCAGCGCCGTGGGACAGGGGGAGCCAGATACGCAGTATTTT. As protein: CSAVGQGEPDTQYF.

The genes are TRBV10-3 and TRBJ1-5, with TRBD1 matching over 9 bases. V was pared by 4 bases and J by 6 bases, with 1 base of the junction left unmatched. The CDR3 has 13 amino acids. Looked up from germline, CDR1 is ENHRY and CDR2 is SYGVKD. In DNA form, the CDR3 reads TGTGCCATCAGTGGGGACAGGGTTCAGCCCCAGCATTTT. Translation gives CAISGDRVQPQHF.